Sequencing of this T cell receptor (beta chain) was carried out in a study of OX40 agonist ivuxolimab in advanced cancers. The study's findings and limits: Partial responders receiving 0.1-3.0 mg/kg showed among the lowest clonal expansion.

The length of the CDR3 is 16 residues. The germline CDR1 and CDR2 sequences are SNHLY and FYNNEI. Germline trimming cut 7 bases from V and 2 bases from J; bases unmatched to any gene: 12. Using immunoSEQ multiplex PCR, the repertoire was profiled, and TCRdb retains in-frame clones only, with some absent. The sample lists 30,000 to 40,000 clones; around 80% were seen once. In regard to this clone: Its antigen remains unidentified.

The rearrangement links TRBV2 to TRBJ1-1; 8 bases agree with TRBD1. Sequenced here: CD4+ or CD8+ T cells sorted from blood, sampled in a trial of the OX40 agonist ivuxolimab. This receptor was obtained from an adult with an advanced solid tumor such as melanoma, head and neck, liver or kidney cancer. The CDR3 coding sequence is TGTGCCAGCAACTTGAGGACAGGGCGGGGAAACACTGAAGCTTTCTTT. It codes for CASNLRTGRGNTEAFF.